The sample holds one count of the clone carrying this T cell receptor (beta chain). Its antigen is not identified. Clones were read by immunoSEQ multiplex PCR, and TCRdb kept only the in-frame ones, dropping some. The repertoire holds 350,000 to 500,000 clones, with 75% to 95% as singletons. The sample comes from a study of Ad26.COV2.S vaccination and SARS-CoV-2 variants. The overall study: Ad26.COV2.S shots went into the muscle once or twice, 56 days apart.

General study findings and limits: Breadth measured for non-spike TCRs was similar across vaccine and placebo recipients. Reportedly, spike-specific CD8+ and CD4+ T cell responses achieved substantial breadth once vaccination had taken place.

The length of the CDR3 is 14 residues. Trimming left V 7 bases short and J 2 bases short, with 14 bases between. CDR1 is SGHRS and CDR2 is YFSETQ in the germline V gene. Treatment given: 15 to 20 received Ad26.COV2.S at low or high dose, single or two shots; about five received placebo; per-sample allocation not given. Samples were taken on day 63 after the first vaccine or placebo injection. The donor's status was that of an adult aged 18-55 years in Boston. The chain joins TRBV5-1 to TRBJ2-3; weak D call: TRBD1 (5 bases). The source of this sequence is a person aged 18-60 years who received the Ad26.COV2.S COVID-19 vaccine or a placebo. The sequencing here drew on peripheral blood, taken in a trial of Ad26.COV2.S vaccine versus placebo. Here the CDR3 DNA reads TGCGCCAGCCGCCTAGGGGATCCCACAGATACGCAGTATTTT. Encoded protein: CASRLGDPTDTQYF. The variable domain in full, with the rest retrieved from reference TRBV5-1 and TRBJ2-3, is KAGVTQTPRYLIKTRGQQVTLSCSPISGHRSVSWYQQTPGQGLQFLFEYFSETQRNKGNFPGRFSGRQFSNSRSEMNVSTLELGDSALYLCASRLGDPTDTQYFGPGTRLTVL.